One sample yielded the 25 T cell receptor beta chains listed below, sequenced in a study of CD8 T cells in ankylosing spondylitis. Broader study findings: Typical of ankylosing spondylitis blood, it appeared, was a TCR beta motif of several highly homologous variants.

These receptors' targets are unknown. TCRdb independently ran MiXCR on the 5' RACE reads; one entry per CDR3 protein. The sample has more than 400,000 distinct CDR3 sequences, under 5.5% seen once. The sample comprised blood, either unsorted or a sorted T cell fraction (not recorded which). The source is a male donor with ankylosing spondylitis.

The rearrangement links TRBV4-2 to TRBJ2-1, with 9 nucleotides matching TRBD1. Germline lookup yields CDR1 LGHNA and CDR2 YNFKEQ. Germline trimming cut 3 bases from V and 4 bases from J; bases unmatched to any gene: 7. The CDR3 is 16 amino acids. CDR3 nucleotide sequence: TGTGCCAGCAGCCACCGGACAGGGGCCGGATACAATGAGCAGTTCTTC. Its protein is CASSHRTGAGYNEQFF.

This clonotype appeared many times. The V call is TRBV12-3 or TRBV12-4, the J call TRBJ2-4; a possible D gene is TRBD1 (6 bases). CDR3 size: 16 residues. V gave up 1 base and J gave up 0 bases, with 10 bases separating them. This CDR3 is CASSLGGLLAKNIQYF. The CDR3 DNA is TGTGCCAGCAGTTTAGGGGGGCTACTAGCCAAAAACATTCAGTACTTC.

This clonotype was detected many times. The genes are TRBV7-9 and TRBJ2-2, with no clear D. Germline loops: CDR1 SEHNR, CDR2 FQNEAQ (reference sequence). The CDR3 totals 15 residues. Deletions cut 5 bases from V and 1 base from J, with 11 bases between. This CDR3 is CASSAPGLNTGELFF. CDR3 bases: TGTGCCAGCAGCGCACCGGGTCTGAACACCGGGGAGCTGTTTTTT.

A few counts support this clonotype. J is TRBJ2-1 and V is TRBV5-1, with 9 bases that match TRBD1. J was trimmed by 0 bases and V by 0 bases; bases with no gene match: 10. Germline V gene data show CDR1 as SGHRS and CDR2 as YFSETQ. This CDR3 has 19 residues. Here the CDR3 DNA reads TGCGCCAGCAGCTTGGTAGGGACAGGGTACTCGAGCTCCTACAATGAGCAGTTCTTC. Translated, it gives CASSLVGTGYSSSYNEQFF.

As for this clonotype: The junction departs from germline at one end; a sequencing error may be responsible. The chain joins TRBV18 to TRBJ2-1; no definite D call. The CDR3 sequence is 15 residues long. The germline V gene encodes CDR1 KGHSH and CDR2 LQKENI. The CDR3 spells CASSPRSPRGDEQFF. CDR3 coding DNA: TGTGCCAGCTCTCCACGGTCCCCCCGTGGCGATGAGCAGTTCTTC.

This clonotype occurred many times. V and J are TRBV7-2 and TRBJ2-3; 7 bases agree with TRBD2. Germline V lookup: CDR1 SGHTA, CDR2 FQGNSA. V was clipped by 4 bases and J by 2 bases; unmatched bases: 6. The CDR3 runs 15 residues. The CDR3 DNA sequence: TGTGCCAGCAGCTACGGACTAGTCGTCACAGATACGCAGTATTTT. Protein: CASSYGLVVTDTQYF.

This clonotype was seen ten or more times. V usage is TRBV20-1 and J usage is TRBJ1-5; D is possibly TRBD1 (5 bases). The CDR3 loop spans 13 amino acids. From germline, CDR1 is DFQATT and CDR2 SNEGSKA (reference sequence). Trimming took off 6 bases at V and 3 bases at J, with 12 bases between the two ends. CDR3 nucleotide sequence: TGCAGTGCAGCGCCAGGGACCAATCAGCCCCAGCATTTT. Translated: CSAAPGTNQPQHF.

This clonotype was recorded at least ten times. The J gene is TRBJ2-7, the V gene TRBV12-3 or TRBV12-4; 7 bases align to TRBD2. V gave up 5 bases and J gave up 1 base; unmatched junction bases: 5. The CDR3 contains 14 residues. CDR3 sequence (DNA): TGTGCCAGCAGTCCCCGGGAGGAGTCCTACGAGCAGTACTTC. Translated: CASSPREESYEQYF.

This clonotype was seen a handful of times. The rearrangement uses TRBV12-3 or TRBV12-4 and TRBJ2-1; perhaps TRBD2 as D (7 bases). The CDR3 loop spans 16 amino acids. V was trimmed by 3 bases and J by 2 bases, leaving 14 bases between them. CDR3 nucleotides: TGTGCCAGCAGTTTCCTAGCGGACAGCGCCTACAATGAGCAGTTCTTC. Its protein is CASSFLADSAYNEQFF.

This sequence joins TRBV27 and TRBJ2-1; tentative D call: TRBD2 (5 bases). CDR1 is MNHEY and CDR2 is SMNVEV in the germline V gene (reference sequence). This CDR3 has 14 amino acids. V lost 5 bases to trimming and J lost 6 bases, with 14 bases between them. The CDR3 loop is CASSASLTSNEQFF. The CDR3 bases are TGTGCCAGCAGTGCCAGTCTTACTAGCAATGAGCAGTTCTTC.

The genes are TRBV19 and TRBJ2-1; the match to TRBD2 covers 8 bases. The CDR3 has 15 residues. V lost 6 bases to trimming and J lost 3 bases; unmatched junction nucleotides: 7. In germline, CDR1 is LNHDA, CDR2 SQIVND (reference sequence). The CDR3 DNA sequence: TGTGCCAGTAGATCACGGGAGGGCGTCTACAATGAGCAGTTCTTC. It specifies CASRSREGVYNEQFF.

This clonotype was seen many times. V and J are TRBV18 and TRBJ2-1; the D gene is possibly TRBD2 (5 bases). CDR1 and CDR2 from the germline V gene are KGHSH and LQKENI. The CDR3 contains 17 residues. V was trimmed by 3 bases and J by 0 bases, leaving 15 bases between them. The CDR3 DNA sequence: TGTGCCAGCTCACCTACCTCCGGGGAGAGCTCCTACAATGAGCAGTTCTTC. Protein: CASSPTSGESSYNEQFF.

This clonotype was seen ten or more times. This CDR3 reads CASSLLSDIRMGNEQFF. The CDR3 DNA is TGTGCCAGCAGTTTACTTTCCGACATAAGGATGGGCAATGAGCAGTTCTTC. The chain carries TRBV28 and TRBJ2-1; D unresolved. CDR1 and CDR2 (germline): MDHEN, SYDVKM. The CDR3 length is 17 residues. V gave up 2 bases and J gave up 6 bases, with 20 bases separating them.

This clonotype was picked up many times. This chain joins TRBV6-2 or TRBV6-3 and TRBJ1-5, with a possible D match to TRBD1 (5 bases). V was pared by 9 bases and J by 7 bases, with 13 bases between. This CDR3 is 12 amino acids long. Germline lookup yields CDR1 MNHEY and CDR2 SVGEGT. The DNA of the CDR3 is TGTGCCAGTCCAGGGCAAGGACAGCCCCAGCATTTT. It translates to CASPGQGQPQHF.

This clonotype was seen repeatedly, ten times or more. This chain uses TRBV5-1 with TRBJ2-5; either TRBD1 or TRBD2 may supply D (5 bases each). This CDR3 has 14 amino acids. Germline V gene sequence: CDR1 SGHRS, CDR2 YFSETQ. The ends were cut back, 4 bases at V and 1 base at J, with 11 bases in the middle. CDR3 sequence: CASSLWGFQETQYF. In nucleotides, the CDR3 is TGCGCCAGCAGCCTGTGGGGGTTCCAAGAGACCCAGTACTTC.

V is TRBV19 and J is TRBJ2-7; 8 bases line up with TRBD2. V was pared by 5 bases and J by 5 bases, with 14 bases of the junction left unmatched. The CDR3 spans 16 residues. Germline CDR1 and CDR2: LNHDA and SQIVND (reference sequence). CDR3 sequence reads: CASSSSLMTSVHEQYF. In nucleotides, the CDR3 is TGTGCCAGTAGTTCCTCCCTCATGACTAGCGTCCACGAGCAGTACTTC.

This clonotype was seen at least ten times. V gene TRBV24-1 combines with J gene TRBJ2-7; 7 nucleotides match TRBD1. CDR1 KGHDR and CDR2 SFDVKD come from the germline V gene. V was pared by 2 bases and J by 3 bases, with 9 bases of the junction left unmatched. This CDR3 is built from 16 residues. The CDR3 loop reads CATSDSRQGRHYEQYF. In nucleotides, the CDR3 is TGTGCCACCAGTGATTCCCGACAGGGACGTCACTACGAGCAGTACTTC.

This clonotype has a count of ten or more. This rearrangement joins TRBV5-1 to TRBJ2-3; D not certain. Trimming cost V 0 bases and J 2 bases, with 7 bases left between them. The CDR3 is made up of 14 amino acids. Germline loops: CDR1 SGHRS, CDR2 YFSETQ. DNA of the CDR3: TGCGCCAGCAGCTTGGAGAAGTACACAGATACGCAGTATTTT. This translates into CASSLEKYTDTQYF.

There are many counts of this clonotype. V and J are TRBV7-2 and TRBJ2-7; D is possibly TRBD2 (5 bases). CDR1 and CDR2 (germline): SGHTA, FQGNSA. This CDR3 is built from 13 residues. Trimming pared 7 bases from V and 5 bases from J, leaving 15 bases between. The CDR3 reads CASTTQRGNEQYF. CDR3 nucleotide sequence: TGTGCCAGCACAACCCAACGGGGAAACGAGCAGTACTTC. Full variable domain (outside the CDR3, taken from reference TRBV7-2 and TRBJ2-7): GAGVSQSPSNKVTEKGKDVELRCDPISGHTALYWYRQSLGQGLEFLIYFQGNSAPDKSGLPSDRFSAERTGGSVSTLTIQRTQQEDSAVYLCASTTQRGNEQYFGPGTRLTVT.

This clonotype was recorded at least ten times. This chain joins TRBV7-9 and TRBJ1-2; D remains unclear. This CDR3 contains 12 residues. V was pared by 5 bases and J by 4 bases, with 8 bases between. Germline V gene lookup returns CDR1 SEHNR and CDR2 FQNEAQ (reference sequence). The DNA for the CDR3 is TGTGCCAGCAGCCAAGCCCTCTATGGCTACACCTTC. This sequence encodes CASSQALYGYTF.

This clonotype was counted many times. The chain is built from TRBV6-6 and TRBJ2-7, with D perhaps assigned TRBD1 or TRBD2 (5 bases each). CDR1 is MNHNY and CDR2 is SVGAGI in the germline V gene (reference sequence). The CDR3 covers 13 residues. V gave up 8 bases and J gave up 6 bases, with 17 bases separating them. The CDR3 DNA reads as TGTGCCAGCTCGGGACGTACGGGGCTCGAGCAGTACTTC. Its translation: CASSGRTGLEQYF.

The V gene is TRBV7-2, the J gene TRBJ2-7; no reliable D call. Per germline, CDR1 SGHTA and CDR2 FQGNSA. CDR3 length: 11 amino acids. The germline V and J ends were trimmed by 5 bases and 12 bases, with 14 bases remaining between them. The CDR3 DNA is TGTGCCAGCAGCCTGGACCGAGTGTCGTACTTC. Its translation: CASSLDRVSYF.

This clonotype was detected ten times or more. The chain employs TRBV20-1 and TRBJ1-2; 9 bases fit TRBD1. CDR1 and CDR2 (germline): DFQATT, SNEGSKA (reference sequence). V gave up 6 bases and J gave up 4 bases; unmatched junction bases: 9. The CDR3 totals 14 residues. The CDR3 region is CSAMRQGEGYGYTF. DNA for the CDR3: TGCAGTGCGATGAGACAGGGGGAGGGCTATGGCTACACCTTC.

This clonotype was counted at least ten times. This chain uses TRBV27 with TRBJ2-7; no definite D call. Looked up from germline, CDR1 is MNHEY and CDR2 is SMNVEV (reference sequence). The V end was cut by 3 bases, the J end by 3 bases, with 12 bases between. This CDR3 has 14 residues. The CDR3 DNA sequence: TGTGCCAGCAGTTTCTCCTCCGGTAGCTACGAGCAGTACTTC. Translation: CASSFSSGSYEQYF.

To note about this clonotype: This may come from a read error, since a much larger clone is one base off. The CDR3 DNA sequence: TGCAGTTCTAGCAGGCCCGGGGGCAACGAGCAGTACTTC. This translates into CSSSRPGGNEQYF. The gene calls are TRBV20-1 and TRBJ2-7; D could derive from TRBD1 or TRBD2 (6 bases each). This CDR3 comprises 13 residues. CDR1 and CDR2 from the germline V gene are DFQATT and SNEGSKA (reference sequence).